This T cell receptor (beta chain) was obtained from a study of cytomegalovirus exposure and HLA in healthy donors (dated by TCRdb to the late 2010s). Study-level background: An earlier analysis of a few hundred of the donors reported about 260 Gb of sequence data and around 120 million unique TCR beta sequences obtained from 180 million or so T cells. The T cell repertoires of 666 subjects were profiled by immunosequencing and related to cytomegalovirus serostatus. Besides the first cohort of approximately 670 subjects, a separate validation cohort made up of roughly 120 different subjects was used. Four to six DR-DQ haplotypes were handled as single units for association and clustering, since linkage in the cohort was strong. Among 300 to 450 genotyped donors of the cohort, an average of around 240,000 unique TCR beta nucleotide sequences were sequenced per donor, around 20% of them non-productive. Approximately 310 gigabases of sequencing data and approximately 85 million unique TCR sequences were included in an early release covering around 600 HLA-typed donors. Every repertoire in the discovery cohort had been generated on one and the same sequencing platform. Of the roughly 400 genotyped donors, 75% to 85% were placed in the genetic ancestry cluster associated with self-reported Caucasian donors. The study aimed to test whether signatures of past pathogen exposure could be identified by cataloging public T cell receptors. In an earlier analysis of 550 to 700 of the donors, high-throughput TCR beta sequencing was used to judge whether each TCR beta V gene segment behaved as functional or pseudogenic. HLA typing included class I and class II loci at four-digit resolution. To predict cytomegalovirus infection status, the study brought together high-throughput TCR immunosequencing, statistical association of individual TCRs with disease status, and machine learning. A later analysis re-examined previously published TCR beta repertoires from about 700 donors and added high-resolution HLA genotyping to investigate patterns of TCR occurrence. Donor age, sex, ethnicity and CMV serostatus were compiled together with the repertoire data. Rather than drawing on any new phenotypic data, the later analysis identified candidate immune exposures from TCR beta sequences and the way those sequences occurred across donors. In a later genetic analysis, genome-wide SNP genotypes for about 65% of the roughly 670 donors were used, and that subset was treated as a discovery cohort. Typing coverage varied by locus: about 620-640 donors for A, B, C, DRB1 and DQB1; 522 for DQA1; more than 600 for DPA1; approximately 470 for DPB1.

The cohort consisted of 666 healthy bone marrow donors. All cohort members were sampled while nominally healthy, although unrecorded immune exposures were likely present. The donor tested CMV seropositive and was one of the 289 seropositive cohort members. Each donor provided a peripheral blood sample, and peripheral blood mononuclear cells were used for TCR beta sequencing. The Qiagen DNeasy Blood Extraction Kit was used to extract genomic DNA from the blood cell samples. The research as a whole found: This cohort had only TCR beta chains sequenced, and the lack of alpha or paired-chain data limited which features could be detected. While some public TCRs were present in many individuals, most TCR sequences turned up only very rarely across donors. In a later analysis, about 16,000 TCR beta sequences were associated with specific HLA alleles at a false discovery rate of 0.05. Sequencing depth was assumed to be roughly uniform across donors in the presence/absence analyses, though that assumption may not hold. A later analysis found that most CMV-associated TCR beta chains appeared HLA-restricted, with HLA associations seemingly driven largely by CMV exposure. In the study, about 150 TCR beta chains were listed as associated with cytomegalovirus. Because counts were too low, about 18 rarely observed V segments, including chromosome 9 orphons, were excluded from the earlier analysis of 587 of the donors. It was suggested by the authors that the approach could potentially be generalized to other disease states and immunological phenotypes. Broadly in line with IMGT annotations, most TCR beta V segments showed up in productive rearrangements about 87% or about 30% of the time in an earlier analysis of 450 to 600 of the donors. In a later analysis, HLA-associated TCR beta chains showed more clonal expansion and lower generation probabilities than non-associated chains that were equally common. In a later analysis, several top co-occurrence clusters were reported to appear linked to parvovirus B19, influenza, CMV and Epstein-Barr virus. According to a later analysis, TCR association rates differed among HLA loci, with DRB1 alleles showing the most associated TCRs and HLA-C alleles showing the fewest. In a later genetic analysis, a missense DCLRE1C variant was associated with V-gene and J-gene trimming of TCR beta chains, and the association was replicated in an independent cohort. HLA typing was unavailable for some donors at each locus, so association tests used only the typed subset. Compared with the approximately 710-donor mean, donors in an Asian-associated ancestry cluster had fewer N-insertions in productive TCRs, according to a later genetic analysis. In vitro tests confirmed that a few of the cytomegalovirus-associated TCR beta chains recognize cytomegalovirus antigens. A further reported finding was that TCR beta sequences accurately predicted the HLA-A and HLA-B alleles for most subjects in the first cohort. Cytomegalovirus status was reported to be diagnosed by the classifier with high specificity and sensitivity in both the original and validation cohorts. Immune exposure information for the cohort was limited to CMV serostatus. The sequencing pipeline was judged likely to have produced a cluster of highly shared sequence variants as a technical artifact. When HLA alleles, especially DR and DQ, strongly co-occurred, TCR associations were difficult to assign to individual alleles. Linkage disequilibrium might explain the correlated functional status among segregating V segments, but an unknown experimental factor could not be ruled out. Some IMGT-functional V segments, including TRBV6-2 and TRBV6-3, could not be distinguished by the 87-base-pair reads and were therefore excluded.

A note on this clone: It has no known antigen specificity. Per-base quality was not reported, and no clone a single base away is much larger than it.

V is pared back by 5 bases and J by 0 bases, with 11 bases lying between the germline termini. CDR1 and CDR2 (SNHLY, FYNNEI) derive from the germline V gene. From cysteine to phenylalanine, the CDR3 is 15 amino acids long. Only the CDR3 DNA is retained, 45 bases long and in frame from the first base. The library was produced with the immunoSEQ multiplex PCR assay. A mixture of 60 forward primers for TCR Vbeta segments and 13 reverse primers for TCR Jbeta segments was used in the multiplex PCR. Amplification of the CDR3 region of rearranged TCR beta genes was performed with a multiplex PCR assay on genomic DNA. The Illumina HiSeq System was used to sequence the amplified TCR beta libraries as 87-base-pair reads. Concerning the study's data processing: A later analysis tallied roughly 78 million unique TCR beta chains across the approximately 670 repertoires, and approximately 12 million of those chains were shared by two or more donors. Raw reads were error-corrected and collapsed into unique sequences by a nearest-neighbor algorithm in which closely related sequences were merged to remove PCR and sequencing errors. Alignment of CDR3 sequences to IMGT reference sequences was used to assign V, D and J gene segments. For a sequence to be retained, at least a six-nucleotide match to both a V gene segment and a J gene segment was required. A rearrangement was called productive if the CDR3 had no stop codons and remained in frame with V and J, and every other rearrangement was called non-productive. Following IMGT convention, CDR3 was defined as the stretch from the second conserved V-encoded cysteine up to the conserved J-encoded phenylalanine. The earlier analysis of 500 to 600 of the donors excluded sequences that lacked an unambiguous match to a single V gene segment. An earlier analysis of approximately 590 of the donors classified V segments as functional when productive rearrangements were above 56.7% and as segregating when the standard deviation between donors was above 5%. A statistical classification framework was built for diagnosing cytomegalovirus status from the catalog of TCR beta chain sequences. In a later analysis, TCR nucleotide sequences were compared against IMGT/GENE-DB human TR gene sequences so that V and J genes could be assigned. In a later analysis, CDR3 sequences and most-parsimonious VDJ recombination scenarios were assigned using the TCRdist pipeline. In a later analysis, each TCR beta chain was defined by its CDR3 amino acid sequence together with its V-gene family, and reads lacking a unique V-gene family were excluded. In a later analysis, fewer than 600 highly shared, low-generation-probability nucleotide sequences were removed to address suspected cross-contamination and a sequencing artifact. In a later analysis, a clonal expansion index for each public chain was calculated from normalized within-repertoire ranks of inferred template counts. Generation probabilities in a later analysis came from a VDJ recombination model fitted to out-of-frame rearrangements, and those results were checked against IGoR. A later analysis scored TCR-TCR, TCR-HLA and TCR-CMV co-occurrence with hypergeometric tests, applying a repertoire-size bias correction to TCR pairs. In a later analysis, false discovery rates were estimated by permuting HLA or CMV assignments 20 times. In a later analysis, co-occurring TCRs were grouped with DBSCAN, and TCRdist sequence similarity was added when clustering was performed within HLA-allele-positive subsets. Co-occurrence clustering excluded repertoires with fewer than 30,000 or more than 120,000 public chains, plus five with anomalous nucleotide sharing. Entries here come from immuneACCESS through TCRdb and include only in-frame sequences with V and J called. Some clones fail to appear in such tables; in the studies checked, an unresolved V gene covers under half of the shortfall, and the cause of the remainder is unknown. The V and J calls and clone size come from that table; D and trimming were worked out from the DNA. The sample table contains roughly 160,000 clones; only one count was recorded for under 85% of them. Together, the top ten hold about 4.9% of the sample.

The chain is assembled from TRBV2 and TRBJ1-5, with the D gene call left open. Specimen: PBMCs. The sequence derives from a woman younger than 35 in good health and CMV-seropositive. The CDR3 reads CASSSGLVSNQPQHF. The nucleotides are TGTGCCAGCAGTTCTGGACTGGTTAGCAATCAGCCCCAGCATTTT. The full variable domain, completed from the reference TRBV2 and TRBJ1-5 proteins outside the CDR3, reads EPEVTQTPSHQVTQMGQEVILRCVPISNHLYFYWYRQILGQKVEFLVSFYNNEISEKSEIFDDQFSVERPDGSNFTLKIRSTKLEDSAMYFCASSSGLVSNQPQHFGDGTRLSIL.